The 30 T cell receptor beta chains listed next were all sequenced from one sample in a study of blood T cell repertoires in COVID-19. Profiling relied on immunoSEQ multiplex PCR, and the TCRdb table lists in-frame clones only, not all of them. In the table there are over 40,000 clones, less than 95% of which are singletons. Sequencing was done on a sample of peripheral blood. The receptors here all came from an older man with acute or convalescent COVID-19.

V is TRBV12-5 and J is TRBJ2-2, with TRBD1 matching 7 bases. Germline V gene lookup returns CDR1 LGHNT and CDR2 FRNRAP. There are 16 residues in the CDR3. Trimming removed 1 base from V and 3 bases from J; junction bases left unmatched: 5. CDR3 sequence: CASGLGGTVDTGELFF. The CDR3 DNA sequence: TGTGCTAGTGGTTTGGGGGGGACAGTCGACACCGGGGAGCTGTTTTTT.

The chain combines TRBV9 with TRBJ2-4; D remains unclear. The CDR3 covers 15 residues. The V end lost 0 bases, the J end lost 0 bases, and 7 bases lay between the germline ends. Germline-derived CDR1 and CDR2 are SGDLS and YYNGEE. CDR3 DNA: TGTGCCAGCAGCGTAGCGACTGGAGCCAAAAACATTCAGTACTTC. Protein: CASSVATGAKNIQYF.

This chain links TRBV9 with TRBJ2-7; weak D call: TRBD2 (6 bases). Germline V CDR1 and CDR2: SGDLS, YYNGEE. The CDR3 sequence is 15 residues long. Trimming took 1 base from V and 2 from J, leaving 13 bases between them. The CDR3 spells CASSVKLGSPYEQYF. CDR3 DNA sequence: TGTGCCAGCAGCGTAAAGCTCGGGAGTCCCTACGAGCAGTACTTC.

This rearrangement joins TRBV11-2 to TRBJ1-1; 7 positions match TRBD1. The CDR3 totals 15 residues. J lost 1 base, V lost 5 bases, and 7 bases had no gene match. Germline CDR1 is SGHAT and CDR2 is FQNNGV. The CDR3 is CASSNRGPTNTEAFF. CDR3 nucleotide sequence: TGTGCCAGCAGCAACAGGGGCCCCACGAACACTGAAGCTTTCTTT.

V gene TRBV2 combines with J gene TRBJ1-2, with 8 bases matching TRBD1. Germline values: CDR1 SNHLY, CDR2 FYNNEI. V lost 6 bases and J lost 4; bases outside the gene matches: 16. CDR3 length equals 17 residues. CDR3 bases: TGTGCCAGCAGGGCCCCGGGACAGGACTACCGAAGCTATGGCTACACCTTC. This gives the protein CASRAPGQDYRSYGYTF.

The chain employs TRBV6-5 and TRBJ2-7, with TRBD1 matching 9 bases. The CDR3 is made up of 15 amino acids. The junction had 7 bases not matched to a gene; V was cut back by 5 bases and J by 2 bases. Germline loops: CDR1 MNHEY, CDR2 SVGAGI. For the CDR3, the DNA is TGTGCCAGCAGTCCCCGGACAGGGGCCACCTACGAGCAGTACTTC. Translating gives CASSPRTGATYEQYF.

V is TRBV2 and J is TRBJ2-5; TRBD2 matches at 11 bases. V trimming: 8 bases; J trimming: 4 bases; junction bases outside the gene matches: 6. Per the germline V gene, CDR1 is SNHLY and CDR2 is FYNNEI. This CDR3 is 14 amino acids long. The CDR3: CASVSGGAGETQYF. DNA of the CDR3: TGTGCCAGCGTTAGCGGGGGGGCAGGAGAGACCCAGTACTTC.

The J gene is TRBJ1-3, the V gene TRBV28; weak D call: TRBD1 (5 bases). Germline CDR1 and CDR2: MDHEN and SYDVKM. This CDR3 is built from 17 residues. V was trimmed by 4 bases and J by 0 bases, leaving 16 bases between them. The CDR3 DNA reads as TGTGCCAGCAGTTGGTCCTGGACATCCCTCTCTGGAAACACCATATATTTT. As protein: CASSWSWTSLSGNTIYF.

DNA of the CDR3: TGTGCCAGCAGCTTAGGTACATTCACAGATACGCAGTATTTT. Its translation: CASSLGTFTDTQYF. This chain joins TRBV7-6 and TRBJ2-3; no definite D call. This CDR3 spans 14 amino acids. Germline CDR1 and CDR2: SGHVS and FNYEAQ. The V end was cut by 1 base, the J end by 2 bases, with 7 bases between.

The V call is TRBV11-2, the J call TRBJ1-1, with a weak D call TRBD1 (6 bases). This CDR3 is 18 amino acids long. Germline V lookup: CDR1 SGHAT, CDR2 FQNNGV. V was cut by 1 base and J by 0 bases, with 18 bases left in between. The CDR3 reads CASSLALRGPTMNTEAFF. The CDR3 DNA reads TGTGCCAGCAGCTTAGCTCTCAGGGGCCCTACCATGAACACTGAAGCTTTCTTT.

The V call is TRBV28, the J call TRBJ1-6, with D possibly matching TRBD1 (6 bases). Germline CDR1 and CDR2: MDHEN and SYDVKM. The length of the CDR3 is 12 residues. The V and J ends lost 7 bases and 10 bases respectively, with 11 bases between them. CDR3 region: CASTGVDSPLHF. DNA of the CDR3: TGTGCCAGCACAGGGGTAGACTCACCCCTCCACTTT.

Written as DNA, the CDR3 is TGCGCCAGCAGCACCCGGGGGGGGGCTTACGAGCAGTACTTC. It is translated as CASSTRGGAYEQYF. The gene calls are TRBV5-1 and TRBJ2-7; TRBD2 matches at 8 bases. The V gene's germline CDR1 is SGHRS and CDR2 YFSETQ. The V and J ends lost 4 bases and 4 bases, in that order; junction bases with no gene match: 7. This CDR3 has 14 residues.

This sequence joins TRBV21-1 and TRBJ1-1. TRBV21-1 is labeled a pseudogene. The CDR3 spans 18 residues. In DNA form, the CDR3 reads TGTGCCAGCAGCAAAAGATCCCGACTAAAGGGAGGAAGCACTGAAGCTTTCTTT. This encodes CASSKRSRLKGGSTEAFF.

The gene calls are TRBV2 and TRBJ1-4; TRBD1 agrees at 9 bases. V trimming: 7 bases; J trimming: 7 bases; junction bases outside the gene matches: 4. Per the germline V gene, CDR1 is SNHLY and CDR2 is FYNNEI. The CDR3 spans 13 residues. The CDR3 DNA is TGTGCCAGCAAAGGGACAGGGTTTGAAAAACTGTTTTTT. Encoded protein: CASKGTGFEKLFF. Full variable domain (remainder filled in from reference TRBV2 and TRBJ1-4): EPEVTQTPSHQVTQMGQEVILRCVPISNHLYFYWYRQILGQKVEFLVSFYNNEISEKSEIFDDQFSVERPDGSNFTLKIRSTKLEDSAMYFCASKGTGFEKLFFGSGTQLSVL.

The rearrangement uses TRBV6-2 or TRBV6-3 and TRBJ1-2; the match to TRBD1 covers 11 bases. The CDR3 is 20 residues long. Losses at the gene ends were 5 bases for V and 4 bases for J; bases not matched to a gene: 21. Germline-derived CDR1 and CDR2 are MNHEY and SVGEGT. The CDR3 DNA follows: TGTGCCAGCAGTCGGACAGGGGGCGGTCTAATTCCCCAAATACCCTATGGCTACACCTTC. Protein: CASSRTGGGLIPQIPYGYTF.

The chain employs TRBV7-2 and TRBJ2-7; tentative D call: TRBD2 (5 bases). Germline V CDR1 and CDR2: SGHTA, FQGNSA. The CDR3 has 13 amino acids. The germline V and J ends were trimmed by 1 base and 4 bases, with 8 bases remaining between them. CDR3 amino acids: CASSLEGGYEQYF. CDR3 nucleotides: TGTGCCAGCAGCTTAGAGGGCGGGTACGAGCAGTACTTC.

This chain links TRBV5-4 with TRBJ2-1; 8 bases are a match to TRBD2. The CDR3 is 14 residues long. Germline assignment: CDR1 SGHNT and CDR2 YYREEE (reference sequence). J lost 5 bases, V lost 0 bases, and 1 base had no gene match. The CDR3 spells CASSLEGLDNEQFF. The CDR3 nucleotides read TGTGCCAGCAGCTTGGAGGGACTAGACAATGAGCAGTTCTTC.

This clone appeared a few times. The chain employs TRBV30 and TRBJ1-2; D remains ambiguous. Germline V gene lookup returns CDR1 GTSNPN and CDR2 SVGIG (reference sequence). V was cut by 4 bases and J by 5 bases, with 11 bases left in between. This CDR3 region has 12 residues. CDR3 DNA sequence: TGTGCCTGGACAAAACAACGTTATGGCTACACCTTC. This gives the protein CAWTKQRYGYTF.

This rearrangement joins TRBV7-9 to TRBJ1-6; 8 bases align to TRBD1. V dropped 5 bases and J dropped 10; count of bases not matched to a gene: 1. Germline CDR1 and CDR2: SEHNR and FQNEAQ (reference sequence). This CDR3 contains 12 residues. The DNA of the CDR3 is TGTGCCAGCAGCACAGGGGGGTCACCCCTCCACTTT. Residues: CASSTGGSPLHF.

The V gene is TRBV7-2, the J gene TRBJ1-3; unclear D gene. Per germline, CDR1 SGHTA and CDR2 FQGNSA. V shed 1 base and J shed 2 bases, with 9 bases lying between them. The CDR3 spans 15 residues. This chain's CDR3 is CASSLGPGTGNTIYF. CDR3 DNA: TGTGCCAGCAGCTTAGGTCCGGGGACTGGAAACACCATATATTTT.

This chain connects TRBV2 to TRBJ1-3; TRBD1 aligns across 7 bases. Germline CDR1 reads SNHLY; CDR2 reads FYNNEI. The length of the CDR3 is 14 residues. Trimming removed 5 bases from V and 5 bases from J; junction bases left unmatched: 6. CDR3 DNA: TGTGCCAGCAGTCCGACAGGGAATAGAAACACCATATATTTT. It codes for CASSPTGNRNTIYF.

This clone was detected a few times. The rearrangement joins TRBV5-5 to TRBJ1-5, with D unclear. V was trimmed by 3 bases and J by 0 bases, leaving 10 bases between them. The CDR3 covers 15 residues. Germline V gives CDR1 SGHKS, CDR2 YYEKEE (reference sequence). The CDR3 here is CASSYLGSSNQPQHF. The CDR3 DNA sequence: TGTGCCAGCAGCTATCTAGGAAGTAGCAATCAGCCCCAGCATTTT.

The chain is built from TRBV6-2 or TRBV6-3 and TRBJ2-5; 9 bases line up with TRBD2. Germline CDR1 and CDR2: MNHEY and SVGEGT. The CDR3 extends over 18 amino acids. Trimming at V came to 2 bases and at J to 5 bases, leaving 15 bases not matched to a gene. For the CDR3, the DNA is TGTGCCAGCAGTTACGCCGAACGTCCTAGCGGGGTCAGGGAGACCCAGTACTTC. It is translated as CASSYAERPSGVRETQYF.

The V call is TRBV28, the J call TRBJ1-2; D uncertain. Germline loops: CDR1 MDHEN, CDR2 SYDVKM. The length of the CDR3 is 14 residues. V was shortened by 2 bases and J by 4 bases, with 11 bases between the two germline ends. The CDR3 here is CASSLNFAIYGYTF. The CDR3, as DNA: TGTGCCAGCAGTTTAAATTTCGCTATCTATGGCTACACCTTC.

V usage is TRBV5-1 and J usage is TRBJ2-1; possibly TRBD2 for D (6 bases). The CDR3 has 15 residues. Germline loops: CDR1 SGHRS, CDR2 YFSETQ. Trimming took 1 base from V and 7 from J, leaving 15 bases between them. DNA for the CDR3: TGCGCCAGCAGCTTGTCCAGAACTAGCAGTAATGAGCAGTTCTTC. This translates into CASSLSRTSSNEQFF.

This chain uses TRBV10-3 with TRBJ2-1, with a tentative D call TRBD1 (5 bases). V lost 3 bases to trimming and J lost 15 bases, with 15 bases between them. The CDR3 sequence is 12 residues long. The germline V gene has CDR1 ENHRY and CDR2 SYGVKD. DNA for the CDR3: TGTGCCATCAGTGACCCAGGGTCTGCGATGTTCTTC. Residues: CAISDPGSAMFF.

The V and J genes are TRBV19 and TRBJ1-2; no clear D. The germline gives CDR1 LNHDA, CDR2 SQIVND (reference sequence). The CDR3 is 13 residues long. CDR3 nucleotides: TGTGCGACCTGGAGGCCCCCTAACTATGGCTACACCTTC. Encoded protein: CATWRPPNYGYTF.

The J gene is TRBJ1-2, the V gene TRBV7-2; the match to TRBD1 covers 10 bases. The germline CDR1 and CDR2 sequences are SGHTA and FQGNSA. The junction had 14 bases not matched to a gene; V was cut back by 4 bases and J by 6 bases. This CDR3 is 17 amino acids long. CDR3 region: CASSSSVTRTGGHGYTF. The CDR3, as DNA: TGTGCCAGCAGCTCCTCCGTAACCCGGACAGGGGGACATGGCTACACCTTC.

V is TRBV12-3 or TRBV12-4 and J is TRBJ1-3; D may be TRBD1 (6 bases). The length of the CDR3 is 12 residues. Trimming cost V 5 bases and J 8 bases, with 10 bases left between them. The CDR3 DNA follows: TGTGCCAGCAGTGCAAAGGGGGACACCATATATTTT. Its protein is CASSAKGDTIYF.

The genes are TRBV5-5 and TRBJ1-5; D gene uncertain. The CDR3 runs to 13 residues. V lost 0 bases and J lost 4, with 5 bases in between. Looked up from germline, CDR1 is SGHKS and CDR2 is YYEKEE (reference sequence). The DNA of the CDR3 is TGTGCCAGCAGCTTGGATCGGAATCAGCCCCAGCATTTT. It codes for CASSLDRNQPQHF.